This section outlines one T cell receptor beta chain sequence together with its context. Antigen: not known. This entry comes from a study of shared clonotypes between healthy human individuals. Study-wide background: CD4 naive and CD4 memory each took three plates per donor, while CD8 naive took two and CD8 memory one.

Sorted-subset replicate PCR reactions were performed with 200 ng DNA, corresponding to roughly 29,000 T cell genomes. This table comes from immunoSEQ multiplex PCR, and its TCRdb copy is limited to in-frame clones, with some not included. The sample has approximately 1.9 million clones; around 93% are singletons. CD8 cells regarded as naive lacked CD45RO, were positively chosen for CCR7, and omitted terminally differentiated effector memory CD45RA+ cells. Free of recent acute infections or vaccinations, the donors were healthy HIV-negative adults. Study-level results: Donors were few, which limited the genetic and exposure-history diversity represented.

The source material was naive CD8+ T cells from PBMCs. This TCR was recovered from a man aged 18 to 30 in good health. Some clones in this sample may be carry-over from other donors' samples.

The CDR3 sequence: CATSRQTTGTNNYNEQFF. The CDR3, as DNA: TGTGCCACCAGCAGACAAACTACCGGGACAAATAACTACAATGAGCAGTTCTTC. The J gene is TRBJ2-1, the V gene TRBV15; possible D gene TRBD1, 6 bases. CDR1 is LNHNV and CDR2 is YYDKDF in the germline V gene (reference sequence). The CDR3 contains 18 residues. V was trimmed by 2 bases and J by 3 bases, leaving 20 bases between them.